This paragraph covers one T cell receptor beta chain sequence. Its antigen remains unknown. These data belong to a study of T cell responses to AZD1222 COVID-19 vaccine. Points from the study as a whole: Close to half of spike-specific TCRs reportedly recognize unmutated variant regions. Increased Spike-specific TCR breadth and depth were observed after two AZD1222 doses. Most donors were white British and more were female, and clonal diversity was possibly underestimated.

Germline values: CDR1 GTSNPN, CDR2 SVGIG (reference sequence). The V and J ends lost 0 bases and 0 bases respectively, with 17 bases between them. The CDR3 is 17 residues long. This table comes from immunoSEQ multiplex PCR, and its TCRdb copy is limited to in-frame clones, with some not included. The profile shows some 160,000 clones, around 90% of them singletons. The receptor was isolated from an adult in good health. The rearrangement uses TRBV30 and TRBJ1-2; D gene uncertain. The sequences come from peripheral blood, collected on day 0 of AZD1222 vaccination. In nucleotides, the CDR3 is TGTGCCTGGAGTGTACGTCCACAGCGCTTCGCTAACTATGGCTACACCTTC. The encoded protein is CAWSVRPQRFANYGYTF.